The next 29 T cell receptor beta chains were all read from a single sample in a study of blood T cell repertoires in COVID-19. Clones were read by immunoSEQ multiplex PCR, and TCRdb kept only the in-frame ones, dropping some. This table holds about 110,000 clones, roughly 80% found once. Material for sequencing was peripheral blood. The origin of the receptors is a woman aged 60-70 years with acute or convalescent COVID-19.

This chain joins TRBV18 and TRBJ1-4; D remains unclear. The length of the CDR3 is 18 residues. Germline lookup yields CDR1 KGHSH and CDR2 LQKENI. The ends were cut back, 1 base at V and 0 bases at J, with 15 bases in the middle. CDR3 sequence (DNA): TGTGCCAGCTCACCACGGGTCCAGGAGGTTGCAACTAATGAAAAACTGTTTTTT. Translated, it gives CASSPRVQEVATNEKLFF.

The chain carries TRBV10-3 and TRBJ1-3, with 8 bases lining up with TRBD1. Germline V CDR1 and CDR2: ENHRY, SYGVKD. V was clipped by 5 bases and J by 0 bases; unmatched bases: 6. This CDR3 contains 16 residues. The CDR3 bases are TGTGCCATCAGTAAGGACAGGGTTGACTCTGGAAACACCATATATTTT. This codes for CAISKDRVDSGNTIYF.

The V call is TRBV11-2, the J call TRBJ1-2; D is unresolved. The germline gives CDR1 SGHAT, CDR2 FQNNGV. The CDR3 is 15 amino acids. V lost 0 bases and J 8 bases, leaving 16 bases between the germline ends. The CDR3 coding sequence is TGTGCCAGCAGCTTAGATCGTTTAGGAGGGTCGGGCTACACCTTC. Its protein is CASSLDRLGGSGYTF.

This clone was observed a few times. This chain links TRBV2 with TRBJ1-1; a possible D gene is TRBD1 (6 bases). This CDR3 spans 13 amino acids. Trimming cost V 9 bases and J 5 bases, with 16 bases left between them. Germline V gene data show CDR1 as SNHLY and CDR2 as FYNNEI. CDR3 region: CASVKGGGTEAFF. The CDR3 DNA reads TGTGCCAGTGTAAAAGGGGGTGGGACTGAAGCTTTCTTT.

Written as DNA, the CDR3 is TGTGCCAGCAGTTTAGCGACAGGGACGATCCTCCACTTT. Translating gives CASSLATGTILHF. V and J are TRBV27 and TRBJ1-6, with 7 bases aligning to TRBD1. The CDR3 contains 13 residues. Germline V gene lookup returns CDR1 MNHEY and CDR2 SMNVEV (reference sequence). Trimming removed 2 bases from V and 15 bases from J; junction bases left unmatched: 7.

The rearrangement uses TRBV30 and TRBJ1-2, with 8 positions matching TRBD1. V gave up 2 bases and J gave up 7 bases; unmatched junction bases: 9. This CDR3 comprises 14 residues. Germline V gene lookup returns CDR1 GTSNPN and CDR2 SVGIG (reference sequence). CDR3 nucleotide sequence: TGTGCCTGGAGTTACCGGGACAGGTCTATTGGCTACACCTTC. Protein sequence: CAWSYRDRSIGYTF.

The rearrangement links TRBV5-1 to TRBJ2-6; D remains ambiguous. The germline CDR1 and CDR2 sequences are SGHRS and YFSETQ. The germline V and J ends were trimmed by 1 base and 5 bases, with 4 bases remaining between them. This CDR3 has 13 amino acids. The CDR3 nucleotides read TGCGCCAGCAGCTTGACTAGGGCCAACGTCCTGACTTTC. Its translation is CASSLTRANVLTF.

The rearrangement joins TRBV7-8 to TRBJ2-2; 12 bases agree with TRBD1. Germline-derived CDR1 and CDR2 are SGHVS and FQNEAQ. The CDR3 spans 16 residues. The trim removed 4 bases at V and 7 bases at J, leaving 7 bases unmatched. CDR3 residues: CASSSPGQGAVGELFF. In DNA, the CDR3 is TGTGCCAGCAGCTCACCGGGACAGGGGGCAGTCGGGGAGCTGTTTTTT.

The rearrangement links TRBV7-9 to TRBJ1-4, with D perhaps matching TRBD1 (5 bases). This CDR3 has 16 amino acids. The germline V gene encodes CDR1 SEHNR and CDR2 FQNEAQ (reference sequence). V lost 5 bases and J 2 bases, leaving 15 bases between the germline ends. The CDR3: CASSKAIGDTNEKLFF. In DNA, the CDR3 is TGTGCCAGCAGCAAAGCAATAGGGGATACTAATGAAAAACTGTTTTTT.

The J gene is TRBJ2-7, the V gene TRBV28, with 9 bases fitting TRBD2. V shed 9 bases, J shed 4 bases, and the junction held 16 bases outside the gene matches. The germline V gene has CDR1 MDHEN and CDR2 SYDVKM. The CDR3 consists of 16 residues. The CDR3 sequence is CASGGDAASGTYEQYF. In nucleotides, the CDR3 is TGTGCCAGTGGGGGGGATGCGGCTAGCGGGACTTACGAGCAGTACTTC.

The chain combines TRBV2 with TRBJ1-3, with D possibly matching TRBD1 (5 bases). The V gene's germline CDR1 is SNHLY and CDR2 FYNNEI. This CDR3 comprises 13 residues. The ends were cut back, 5 bases at V and 0 bases at J, with 5 bases in the middle. The CDR3 nucleotides are TGTGCCAGCAGTAGGGGCTCTGGAAACACCATATATTTT. Protein: CASSRGSGNTIYF.

This chain links TRBV28 with TRBJ1-2, with D uncertain. This CDR3 is 14 amino acids long. Trimming pared 5 bases from V and 3 bases from J, leaving 13 bases between. Germline CDR1 and CDR2: MDHEN and SYDVKM. CDR3 in DNA: TGTGCCAGCAGTCCGCTTGGAGGGTACTATGGCTACACCTTC. Amino acids: CASSPLGGYYGYTF.

This clone was recorded only once. J is TRBJ1-2 and V is TRBV27; D is possibly TRBD1 (5 bases). CDR1 is MNHEY and CDR2 is SMNVEV in the germline V gene (reference sequence). V was trimmed by 2 bases and J by 6 bases, leaving 10 bases between them. This CDR3 contains 13 residues. This CDR3 reads CASSLQGRDGYTF. CDR3 DNA: TGTGCCAGCAGTTTACAGGGCCGGGATGGCTACACCTTC.

This clone was found a few times. This chain connects TRBV19 to TRBJ1-5; tentative D call: TRBD1 (5 bases). This CDR3 has 15 amino acids. V lost 9 bases and J lost 3, with 18 bases in between. The germline gives CDR1 LNHDA, CDR2 SQIVND (reference sequence). The CDR3 is CASLRTTIPNQPQHF. As DNA, the CDR3 is TGTGCCAGCCTCAGGACAACCATACCCAATCAGCCCCAGCATTTT.

This chain's CDR3 is CAWSVPAGEYEQYF. The CDR3 coding sequence is TGTGCCTGGAGTGTCCCAGCGGGAGAGTACGAGCAGTACTTC. The chain is built from TRBV30 and TRBJ2-7; 8 nucleotides agree with TRBD2. CDR3 length: 14 amino acids. CDR1 and CDR2 (germline): GTSNPN, SVGIG (reference sequence). The V and J ends lost 0 bases and 4 bases, in that order; junction bases with no gene match: 5.

This clone was found once. This chain connects TRBV10-3 to TRBJ1-1; TRBD1 matches 9 bases. The germline CDR1 and CDR2 sequences are ENHRY and SYGVKD. CDR3 length: 12 amino acids. With 10 bases clipped from V and 5 bases from J, the junction kept 5 bases outside the gene matches. CDR3 bases: TGTGCCACGATGACAGGGGGGACTGAAGCTTTCTTT. Its translation: CATMTGGTEAFF.

Of note for this clone: The junction departs from germline at one end; a sequencing error may be responsible. This chain joins TRBV19 and TRBJ1-2, with D possibly TRBD1 on 6 matching bases. CDR1 LNHDA and CDR2 SQIVND come from the germline V gene (reference sequence). The length of the CDR3 is 14 residues. CDR3 sequence reads: CASSITFGGHSTAF. CDR3 nucleotides: TGTGCCAGTAGTATTACATTTGGGGGACATAGTACCGCCTTC.

CDR3 residues: CASSLNTGEKLFF. DNA of the CDR3: TGTGCCAGCAGTCTGAACACAGGGGAAAAACTGTTTTTT. The V and J genes are TRBV6-6 and TRBJ1-4; D might be TRBD1 (6 bases). Germline loops: CDR1 MNHNY, CDR2 SVGAGI (reference sequence). This CDR3 has 13 residues. V lost 5 bases to trimming and J lost 8 bases, with 12 bases between them.

The chain combines TRBV14 with TRBJ2-2, with 7 bases aligning to TRBD1. The CDR3 has 22 residues. Looked up from germline, CDR1 is SGHDN and CDR2 is FVKESK. The V segment lost 3 bases and the J segment 6 bases; nucleotides outside the gene matches: 28. The DNA for the CDR3 is TGTGCCAGCAGCCAGCGGGCTACAATCCAAAGGACAGGCCCTTTTGTCCCCGGGGAGCTGTTTTTT. It yields the protein CASSQRATIQRTGPFVPGELFF. Filled out from reference TRBV14 and TRBJ2-2, the complete variable domain reads EAGVTQFPSHSVIEKGQTVTLRCDPISGHDNLYWYRRVMGKEIKFLLHFVKESKQDESGMPNNRFLAERTGGTYSTLKVQPAELEDSGVYFCASSQRATIQRTGPFVPGELFFGEGSRLTVL.

This chain connects TRBV10-2 to TRBJ2-1, with 13 bases aligning to TRBD2. Germline-derived CDR1 and CDR2 are WSHSY and SAAADI. The V gene end was trimmed by 7 bases and the J gene end by 6 bases; junction bases not matched to a gene: 9. This CDR3 is built from 16 residues. The CDR3 DNA is TGCGCCAGCATAACTAGCGGGGGGGCCCTAAGCAATGAGCAGTTCTTC. Translated: CASITSGGALSNEQFF.

The V gene is TRBV11-2, the J gene TRBJ2-5, with D possibly matching TRBD1 (6 bases). Per the germline V gene, CDR1 is SGHAT and CDR2 is FQNNGV. Trimming cost V 4 bases and J 7 bases, with 13 bases left between them. The CDR3 covers 13 residues. The CDR3 sequence: CASSYRQAGTQYF. DNA for the CDR3: TGTGCCAGCAGCTACAGACAGGCCGGGACCCAGTACTTC.

V usage is TRBV27 and J usage is TRBJ1-2, with 8 bases that match TRBD1. CDR1 is MNHEY, CDR2 SMNVEV, per germline (reference sequence). With 6 bases clipped from V and 5 bases from J, the junction kept 11 bases outside the gene matches. CDR3 length: 15 residues. CDR3 sequence reads: CASSPTGQGGYGYTF. The CDR3 DNA is TGTGCCAGCAGCCCTACCGGACAGGGAGGTTATGGCTACACCTTC.

The J gene is TRBJ2-5, the V gene TRBV6-6; D gene uncertain. The CDR3 extends over 12 amino acids. CDR1 is MNHNY, CDR2 SVGAGI, per germline (reference sequence). Trimming cost V 0 bases and J 5 bases, with 4 bases left between them. CDR3 nucleotide sequence: TGTGCCAGCAGTTACTCTCTTGAGACCCAGTACTTC. Translating it yields CASSYSLETQYF.

V usage is TRBV2 and J usage is TRBJ1-4, with TRBD1 identical over 9 bases. Looked up from germline, CDR1 is SNHLY and CDR2 is FYNNEI. The CDR3 is made up of 14 amino acids. V lost 7 bases and J lost 6; bases outside the gene matches: 6. In DNA, the CDR3 is TGTGCCAGCACGTGGGACAGGGTGTATGAAAAACTGTTTTTT. Its protein is CASTWDRVYEKLFF.

This clone has a handful of counts. This CDR3 is also generated by other DNA sequences in the sample. The chain carries TRBV5-1 and TRBJ1-2; possible D gene TRBD1, 6 bases. Trimming took 0 bases from V and 8 from J, leaving 8 bases between them. The CDR3 has 12 residues. CDR1 and CDR2 from the germline V gene are SGHRS and YFSETQ. The CDR3 here is CASSLEQGGYTF. The CDR3 bases are TGCGCCAGCAGCTTGGAACAGGGAGGCTACACCTTC.

A remark on this clone: One end of the junction varies from germline; a read error may be responsible. The chain is built from TRBV19 and TRBJ1-2; D gene uncertain. Per germline, CDR1 LNHDA and CDR2 SQIVND (reference sequence). The CDR3 runs 12 residues. This chain's CDR3 is CASKALDYGYTF. The DNA of the CDR3 is TGTGCCAGCAAAGCTCTAGACTACGGCTACACCTTC.

The CDR3 loop reads CAISESGGYGYTF. CDR3 nucleotides: TGTGCCATCAGTGAGTCGGGGGGCTATGGCTACACCTTC. The V gene is TRBV10-3, the J gene TRBJ1-2, with D possibly matching TRBD1 (5 bases). CDR1 ENHRY and CDR2 SYGVKD come from the germline V gene. The V gene lost 0 bases and the J gene lost 4 bases, with 6 bases spanning the gap. This CDR3 is built from 13 residues.

This clone showed up just a few times. The rearrangement links TRBV6-2 or TRBV6-3 to TRBJ2-7; tentatively, D is TRBD1 (6 bases). The V end lost 5 bases, the J end lost 0 bases, and 8 bases lay between the germline ends. Germline CDR1 and CDR2: MNHEY and SVGEGT. This CDR3 spans 13 amino acids. The CDR3 sequence is CASSHRDSYEQYF. CDR3 sequence (DNA): TGTGCCAGCAGTCACAGGGACTCCTACGAGCAGTACTTC.

This clone was detected once. The chain uses TRBV1 and TRBJ2-7; no DNA check was done on the table's D call, TRBD2. TRBV1 is a pseudogene segment. The CDR3 sequence is 18 residues long. CDR3 in DNA: TGCACCACTCCCGATCAACTAGCGGGTCCTGGAATTTCCTACGAGCAGTACTTC. Encoded protein: CTTPDQLAGPGISYEQYF.